The clone carrying this TCR beta chain was counted at least ten times. This sample was taken from a study of T-cell reconstitution after alpha-beta-depleted transplantation in children. A library of TCRbeta sequences, prepared with unique molecular identifiers, was generated. Using its own MiXCR run on the PCR reads, TCRdb lists one record per CDR3 protein. The sample yields 200,000 to 300,000 distinct CDR3 sequences, 9.5% to 15% seen once. This CDR3 comprises 14 residues. V was trimmed by 4 bases and J by 0 bases, leaving 10 bases between them. The germline gives CDR1 MNHEY, CDR2 SVGEGT. The chain carries TRBV6-2 or TRBV6-3 and TRBJ2-7; D perhaps matches TRBD1 (5 bases). The sequencing here drew on PBMCs from the stem cell graft donor, taken from the stem cell graft. The sequence was obtained from a human donor who donated a stem cell graft to a child with acute lymphoblastic leukemia. CDR3 DNA: TGTGCCAGCAGTTTTGGACACTTCTCCTACGAGCAGTACTTC. As protein: CASSFGHFSYEQYF.